This TCR beta chain was identified in a study of shared clonotypes between healthy human individuals. Across the study: Each donor had three CD4 naive, three CD4 memory, two CD8 naive and one CD8 memory plate. Study-wide findings and caveats: A limitation of the genetic and exposure-history diversity represented arose from few donors.

The authors ran the assay at deep level. TCRdb's table, derived via immunoSEQ multiplex PCR, lists solely in-frame clones and lacks some. The sample has some 2 million clones, around 96% seen once. Naive CD8 cells were CD45RO-negative, positively selected for CCR7, excluding terminally differentiated effector memory CD45RA+ cells. Regarding this clone: The antigen remains undetermined.

Germline V lookup: CDR1 SNHLY, CDR2 FYNNEI. The CDR3 loop spans 12 amino acids. V gave up 7 bases and J gave up 3 bases, with 10 bases separating them. Specimen: naive CD8+ T cells sorted from blood. This rearrangement joins TRBV2 to TRBJ2-7; D call uncertain. This receptor was identified in a man between 18 and 35 years old in good health. CDR3 bases: TGTGCCAGCACCGCGTGGGGCTACGAGCAGTACTTC. This translates into CASTAWGYEQYF.